What follows are 30 T cell receptor beta chains derived from one specimen sequenced in a study of cytomegalovirus exposure and HLA in healthy donors. Use of 60 Vbeta and 13 Jbeta primers characterized the PCR. TCRdb's table, derived via immunoSEQ multiplex PCR, lists solely in-frame clones and lacks some. The sample has around 140,000 clones; approximately 78% are singletons. The material sequenced was PBMCs. The receptor set was obtained from a man between 18 and 29 years old in good health and CMV-seropositive.

V usage is TRBV10-1 and J usage is TRBJ2-3; no reliable D call. The CDR3 length is 14 residues. Germline-derived CDR1 and CDR2 are WNHNN and SYGVQD (reference sequence). The V end was cut by 10 bases, the J end by 6 bases, with 20 bases between. The CDR3 loop is CAIPGSIDCDTQYF. The CDR3 coding sequence is TGCGCCATCCCTGGGTCGATAGACTGCGATACGCAGTATTTT.

The chain has TRBV7-9 and TRBJ1-1; TRBD1 agrees at 7 bases. J lost 6 bases, V lost 0 bases, and 10 bases had no gene match. CDR1 is SEHNR and CDR2 is FQNEAQ in the germline V gene (reference sequence). This CDR3 is 16 amino acids long. CDR3 in amino acids: CASSLALGTVVPEAFF. CDR3 DNA sequence: TGTGCCAGCAGCTTAGCGCTGGGGACAGTGGTACCTGAAGCTTTCTTT.

The genes are TRBV11-3 and TRBJ2-1, with D possibly being TRBD2 (6 bases). Germline CDR1 is SGHNT and CDR2 is YENEEA. Deletions cut 3 bases from V and 0 bases from J, with 12 bases between. The CDR3 has 16 amino acids. The CDR3 loop is CASSFLPGGSYNEQFF. Here the CDR3 DNA reads TGTGCCAGCAGCTTCCTTCCCGGGGGCTCCTACAATGAGCAGTTCTTC.

The V and J genes are TRBV7-8 and TRBJ2-3; unclear D gene. Between the trimmed V and J ends, which lost 6 bases and 4 bases, there was a span of 14 bases. This CDR3 is 14 amino acids long. Germline V gene lookup returns CDR1 SGHVS and CDR2 FQNEAQ. This chain's CDR3 is CASRLVTGADTQYF. CDR3 bases: TGTGCCAGCAGGCTCGTTACTGGAGCAGATACGCAGTATTTT.

The CDR3 is CASRADNEQFF. CDR3 bases: TGTGCCAGCAGAGCGGACAATGAGCAGTTCTTC. J is TRBJ2-1 and V is TRBV6-5, with D possibly being TRBD2 (5 bases). V lost 6 bases and J lost 5, with 5 bases in between. The CDR3 totals 11 residues. Per germline, CDR1 MNHEY and CDR2 SVGAGI.

The chain links TRBV15 to TRBJ2-2; 7 bases are a match to TRBD2. V was clipped by 1 base and J by 1 base; unmatched bases: 6. Germline CDR1 LNHNV, CDR2 YYDKDF (reference sequence). This CDR3 region has 17 residues. CDR3 sequence reads: CATSRVGGDWNTGELFF. For the CDR3, the DNA is TGTGCCACCAGCAGAGTTGGGGGGGACTGGAACACCGGGGAGCTGTTTTTT. Based on the CDR3 plus reference TRBV15 and TRBJ2-2, the full variable domain is DAMVIQNPRYQVTQFGKPVTLSCSQTLNHNVMYWYQQKSSQAPKLLFHYYDKDFNNEADTPDNFQSRRPNTSFCFLDIRSPGLGDTAMYLCATSRVGGDWNTGELFFGEGSRLTVL.

The gene calls are TRBV30 and TRBJ2-2; the D gene is possibly TRBD1 (5 bases). Germline loops: CDR1 GTSNPN, CDR2 SVGIG (reference sequence). The CDR3 has 13 residues. V was shortened by 2 bases and J by 4 bases, with 8 bases between the two germline ends. The CDR3 protein is CAWSWGPTGELFF. The CDR3, as DNA: TGTGCCTGGAGTTGGGGCCCCACCGGGGAGCTGTTTTTT.

The chain employs TRBV11-2 and TRBJ2-5, with TRBD1 identical over 8 bases. This CDR3 is 15 amino acids long. Germline assignment: CDR1 SGHAT and CDR2 FQNNGV. Trimming at V came to 8 bases and at J to 5 bases, leaving 13 bases not matched to a gene. DNA for the CDR3: TGTGCCAGCCTTCCGATTCAGGGGGCTGGGGAGACCCAGTACTTC. This gives the protein CASLPIQGAGETQYF.

V gene TRBV27 combines with J gene TRBJ2-3, with D unresolved. Germline-derived CDR1 and CDR2 are MNHEY and SMNVEV (reference sequence). The CDR3 has 15 amino acids. Trimming left V 5 bases short and J 1 base short, with 13 bases between. In nucleotides, the CDR3 is TGTGCCAGCAGTCCTGACGAGCGAGGCACAGATACGCAGTATTTT. It translates to CASSPDERGTDTQYF.

In this sample, this clone turned up a few times. The chain employs TRBV18 and TRBJ2-1; 7 positions agree with TRBD2. The germline gives CDR1 KGHSH, CDR2 LQKENI. With V trimmed by 2 bases and J by 6 bases, 16 bases remained unmatched. The CDR3 runs 18 residues. The CDR3 spells CASSPSLARTSVANEQFF. In DNA, the CDR3 is TGTGCCAGCTCACCATCCCTCGCTAGGACTAGTGTTGCCAATGAGCAGTTCTTC.

V and J are TRBV6-1 and TRBJ2-4, with 10 bases aligning to TRBD2. J was trimmed by 8 bases and V by 3 bases; bases with no gene match: 4. The CDR3 extends over 14 amino acids. CDR1 and CDR2 from the germline V gene are MNHNS and SASEGT. The chain's CDR3 is CASSEGLAGDIQYF. The CDR3 coding sequence is TGTGCCAGCAGTGAGGGGCTAGCGGGAGACATTCAGTACTTC.

CDR3 in DNA: TGCGCCAGCAGGTGGGGGGGGAGGGGATATGGCTACACCTTC. This codes for CASRWGGRGYGYTF. The V and J genes are TRBV5-1 and TRBJ1-2; tentative D call: TRBD1 (5 bases). The V end lost 5 bases, the J end lost 5 bases, and 16 bases lay between the germline ends. Looked up from germline, CDR1 is SGHRS and CDR2 is YFSETQ. This CDR3 is built from 14 residues.

V and J are TRBV28 and TRBJ1-5, with TRBD1 matching over 8 bases. The CDR3 is 14 amino acids. The germline gives CDR1 MDHEN, CDR2 SYDVKM. In nucleotides, the CDR3 is TGTGGGTCGGGGGACAGGTATAGCAATCAGCCCCAGCATTTT. This gives the protein CGSGDRYSNQPQHF.

The genes are TRBV7-9 and TRBJ2-5; D unclear. The length of the CDR3 is 13 residues. Per germline, CDR1 SEHNR and CDR2 FQNEAQ (reference sequence). V was shortened by 1 base and J by 3 bases, with 6 bases between the two germline ends. The CDR3: CASSLVSKETQYF. The CDR3 nucleotides read TGTGCCAGCAGCTTAGTGTCCAAAGAGACCCAGTACTTC.

The chain employs TRBV29-1 and TRBJ2-7, with D possibly matching TRBD2 (5 bases). The germline gives CDR1 SQVTM, CDR2 ANQGSEA. The CDR3 covers 13 residues. V was trimmed by 0 bases and J by 3 bases, leaving 9 bases between them. In DNA form, the CDR3 reads TGCAGCGTTGAAGACGGGGATCGCTACGAGCAGTACTTC. Protein product: CSVEDGDRYEQYF.

The V call is TRBV13, the J call TRBJ1-6; possibly TRBD1 for D (5 bases). With 2 bases removed from V and 5 bases from J, the gap between germline ends came to 13 bases. In germline, CDR1 is PRHDT, CDR2 FYEKMQ (reference sequence). CDR3 length equals 16 residues. This CDR3 reads CASSLRATGNNSPLHF. CDR3 in DNA: TGTGCCAGCAGCTTACGGGCAACAGGAAATAATTCACCCCTCCACTTT.

The gene calls are TRBV29-1 and TRBJ1-5; possibly TRBD1 for D (6 bases). V was trimmed by 4 bases and J by 7 bases, leaving 17 bases between them. Per the germline V gene, CDR1 is SQVTM and CDR2 is ANQGSEA. The CDR3 runs to 14 residues. In DNA, the CDR3 is TGCAGCGTTGCGGAGGGGGGGGGAGGGCAGCCCCAGCATTTT. It specifies CSVAEGGGGQPQHF.

The V gene is TRBV29-1, the J gene TRBJ1-3, with 7 bases identical to TRBD1. The germline gives CDR1 SQVTM, CDR2 ANQGSEA. V lost 5 bases, J lost 0 bases, and 7 bases stayed unmatched. CDR3 length equals 15 residues. The CDR3 loop reads CSVFTTGTSGNTIYF. CDR3 nucleotides: TGCAGCGTTTTCACGACAGGGACCTCTGGAAACACCATATATTTT. The variable domain in full, completed from reference TRBV29-1 and TRBJ1-3, reads SAVISQKPSRDICQRGTSLTIQCQVDSQVTMMFWYRQQPGQSLTLIATANQGSEATYESGFVIDKFPISRPNLTFSTLTVSNMSPEDSSIYLCSVFTTGTSGNTIYFGEGSWLTVV.

In its sample, this clone was seen once. The chain uses TRBV19 and TRBJ2-1; no clear D gene. The germline gives CDR1 LNHDA, CDR2 SQIVND (reference sequence). The V and J ends lost 3 bases and 0 bases respectively, with 9 bases between them. The CDR3 consists of 15 residues. The CDR3 nucleotides read TGTGCCAGTAGTATTCTAGAAGACTCCTACAATGAGCAGTTCTTC. Its protein is CASSILEDSYNEQFF. Together with reference TRBV19 and TRBJ2-1, the CDR3 gives the full variable domain: DGGITQSPKYLFRKEGQNVTLSCEQNLNHDAMYWYRQDPGQGLRLIYYSQIVNDFQKGDIAEGYSVSREKKESFPLTVTSAQKNPTAFYLCASSILEDSYNEQFFGPGTRLTVL.

The J gene is TRBJ1-4, the V gene TRBV28, with D possibly matching TRBD1 (5 bases). V was shortened by 3 bases and J by 0 bases, with 8 bases between the two germline ends. CDR1 is MDHEN and CDR2 is SYDVKM in the germline V gene. This CDR3 has 15 residues. CDR3 loop: CASSLGGATNEKLFF. In DNA form, the CDR3 reads TGTGCCAGCAGTTTGGGGGGGGCAACTAATGAAAAACTGTTTTTT.

The chain recombines TRBV9 with TRBJ2-7; tentative D call: TRBD1 (5 bases). The germline gives CDR1 SGDLS, CDR2 YYNGEE. With 4 bases removed from V and 5 bases from J, the gap between germline ends came to 16 bases. The CDR3 consists of 14 residues. CDR3 nucleotide sequence: TGTGCCAGCAGCCCCAGGGCCAGGGCCCACGAGCAGTACTTC. Protein: CASSPRARAHEQYF. Full variable domain (missing parts from reference TRBV9 and TRBJ2-7): DSGVTQTPKHLITATGQRVTLRCSPRSGDLSVYWYQQSLDQGLQFLIQYYNGEERAKGNILERFSAQQFPDLHSELNLSSLELGDSALYFCASSPRARAHEQYFGPGTRLTVT.

This clone appeared a few times. The DNA for the CDR3 is TGTGCCAGCAGTCCGACAGCTACCGGGGAGCTGTTTTTT. Its protein product is CASSPTATGELFF. The chain has TRBV28 and TRBJ2-2, with TRBD1 as a possible D gene (5 bases). This CDR3 region has 13 residues. Germline V gene lookup returns CDR1 MDHEN and CDR2 SYDVKM. Trimming cost V 5 bases and J 5 bases, with 9 bases left between them.

V gene TRBV4-1 combines with J gene TRBJ2-7; D is unresolved. V lost 3 bases, J lost 6 bases, and 18 bases lay in between. Germline CDR1 is MGHRA and CDR2 is YSYEKL. The CDR3 sequence is 15 residues long. The CDR3 bases are TGCGCCAGCAGCCACCTTTTAGGCGGAGAATCCGAGCAGTACTTC. It encodes CASSHLLGGESEQYF.

The chain recombines TRBV5-4 with TRBJ1-2; D is uncertain. The CDR3 sequence is 14 residues long. Trimming left V 4 bases short and J 4 bases short, with 14 bases between. Germline CDR1 is SGHNT and CDR2 is YYREEE (reference sequence). The CDR3 nucleotides read TGTGCCAGCAGCCAATCGCCCGCGGGCTATGGCTACACCTTC. Protein: CASSQSPAGYGYTF.

J is TRBJ2-5 and V is TRBV27, with 7 bases fitting TRBD1. The J call is in doubt because the DNA end fits TRBJ2-7 better. Germline values: CDR1 MNHEY, CDR2 SMNVEV (reference sequence). The CDR3 is 13 residues long. DNA of the CDR3: TGTGCCAGCCGTTCACAGGGGTCCTACGAGCAGTACTTC. This translates into CASRSQGSYEQYF.

CDR3 amino acids: CASSLKQGNREEQYF. The DNA for the CDR3 is TGTGCCAGCAGTTTAAAACAGGGTAATCGAGAAGAGCAGTACTTC. The chain is built from TRBV28 and TRBJ2-7; D is possibly TRBD1 (6 bases). Germline CDR1 reads MDHEN; CDR2 reads SYDVKM. Trimming stripped 2 bases from V and 7 bases from J, with 18 bases between. This CDR3 region has 15 residues.

This chain connects TRBV5-6 to TRBJ1-6; D perhaps matches TRBD1 (5 bases). V was trimmed by 4 bases and J by 10 bases, leaving 21 bases between them. The V gene's germline CDR1 is SGHDT and CDR2 YYEEEE. The CDR3 is 16 amino acids. For the CDR3, the DNA is TGTGCCAGCAGCGGACGTAGGACAACCCCGTTATCACCCCTCCACTTT. Translating it yields CASSGRRTTPLSPLHF.

This clone was seen only once. Other DNA sequences of this sample code for an identical CDR3. V and J are TRBV7-9 and TRBJ2-3; 9 bases align to TRBD2. Per the germline V gene, CDR1 is SEHNR and CDR2 is FQNEAQ (reference sequence). The CDR3 sequence is 15 residues long. Trimming took 4 bases from V and 0 from J; bases not matched to a gene: 2. This chain's CDR3 is CASSSLAGSTDTQYF. The DNA of the CDR3 is TGTGCCAGCAGCTCCCTAGCGGGAAGCACAGATACGCAGTATTTT.

The chain employs TRBV5-5 and TRBJ1-5, with 9 positions matching TRBD1. CDR3 size: 16 residues. Per germline, CDR1 SGHKS and CDR2 YYEKEE (reference sequence). With 4 bases clipped from V and 1 base from J, the junction kept 6 bases outside the gene matches. CDR3 residues: CASSLTGTGSNQPQHF. The DNA of the CDR3 is TGTGCCAGCAGCCTAACCGGGACAGGGAGCAATCAGCCCCAGCATTTT.

This clone was seen a single time. The rearrangement links TRBV27 to TRBJ1-1, with 10 positions matching TRBD1. V lost 6 bases and J lost 11; bases outside the gene matches: 3. Germline assignment: CDR1 MNHEY and CDR2 SMNVEV (reference sequence). This CDR3 contains 11 residues. CDR3 loop: CASRGDRGAFF. The CDR3 bases are TGTGCCAGCAGGGGGGACAGGGGTGCTTTCTTT.